The 7 T cell receptor beta chains reported below all come from one sample, sequenced in a study of shared clonotypes between healthy human individuals. Sequencing used immunoSEQ multiplex PCR; TCRdb keeps in-frame clones, though not all of them. The profile shows about 820,000 clones, 80% to 95% of them singletons. Naive CD8 populations comprised CD45RO-negative cells positively selected for CCR7, excluding terminally differentiated effector memory CD45RA+ cells. Sample: naive CD8+ T cells sorted from blood. These receptors were taken from a man aged 25-45 years in good health.

The V and J genes are TRBV25-1 and TRBJ1-1, with a possible D match to TRBD1 (5 bases). The CDR3 runs 12 residues. Trimming took 5 bases from V and 3 from J, leaving 7 bases between them. Germline lookup yields CDR1 MGHDK and CDR2 SYGVNS. CDR3 sequence reads: CASSLGDTEAFF. The CDR3 bases are TGTGCCAGCAGTTTGGGGGACACTGAAGCTTTCTTT.

The chain has TRBV4-3 and TRBJ2-3; D is undetermined. The CDR3 has 16 residues. The ends were cut back, 1 base at V and 6 bases at J, with 17 bases in the middle. CDR1 and CDR2 from the germline V gene are LGHNA and YSLEER. The DNA for the CDR3 is TGCGCCAGCAGCCAAGGCCGAGGCGGATTGGCGGATACGCAGTATTTT. The encoded protein is CASSQGRGGLADTQYF.

With respect to this clone: Additional DNA sequences in this sample encode the identical CDR3. V and J are TRBV27 and TRBJ1-1; unclear D gene. Trimming took 2 bases from V and 1 from J, leaving 5 bases between them. CDR1 and CDR2 (germline): MNHEY, SMNVEV (reference sequence). This CDR3 has 13 residues. The CDR3 sequence: CASSLGPNTEAFF. CDR3 nucleotide sequence: TGTGCCAGCAGTTTAGGGCCGAACACTGAAGCTTTCTTT.

The chain is built from TRBV2 and TRBJ2-7, with D perhaps matching TRBD1 (5 bases). The germline V gene encodes CDR1 SNHLY and CDR2 FYNNEI. Deletions cut 6 bases from V and 7 bases from J, with 13 bases between. This CDR3 spans 12 amino acids. CDR3 sequence (DNA): TGTGCCAGCAGGGGGCGTGTGTGGGAGCAGTACTTC. Its translation is CASRGRVWEQYF.

V usage is TRBV15 and J usage is TRBJ1-2, with TRBD1 matching 8 bases. Germline CDR1 LNHNV, CDR2 YYDKDF (reference sequence). V shed 3 bases, J shed 2 bases, and the junction held 5 bases outside the gene matches. This CDR3 has 15 amino acids. CDR3 loop: CATSRAGQGNYGYTF. The CDR3 region has the DNA TGTGCCACCAGCAGGGCCGGACAGGGAAACTATGGCTACACCTTC.

CDR3 sequence reads: CASSFLRELTGELFF. As DNA, the CDR3 is TGTGCCAGCAGCTTTTTACGGGAGCTCACCGGGGAGCTGTTTTTT. The V call is TRBV5-6, the J call TRBJ2-2, with D possibly matching TRBD2 (6 bases). Trimming shortened V by 2 bases and J by 4 bases, and 12 bases separated the two germline ends. The CDR3 totals 15 residues. CDR1 and CDR2 (germline): SGHDT, YYEEEE.

This clone occurred a few times. The CDR3 here is CASSSTGVVQPQHF. In DNA form, the CDR3 reads TGTGCCAGCAGTTCCACAGGGGTAGTTCAGCCCCAGCATTTT. The genes are TRBV27 and TRBJ1-5, with TRBD1 identical over 7 bases. V was pared by 4 bases and J by 6 bases, with 6 bases of the junction left unmatched. CDR3 length: 14 residues. The V gene's germline CDR1 is MNHEY and CDR2 SMNVEV (reference sequence).